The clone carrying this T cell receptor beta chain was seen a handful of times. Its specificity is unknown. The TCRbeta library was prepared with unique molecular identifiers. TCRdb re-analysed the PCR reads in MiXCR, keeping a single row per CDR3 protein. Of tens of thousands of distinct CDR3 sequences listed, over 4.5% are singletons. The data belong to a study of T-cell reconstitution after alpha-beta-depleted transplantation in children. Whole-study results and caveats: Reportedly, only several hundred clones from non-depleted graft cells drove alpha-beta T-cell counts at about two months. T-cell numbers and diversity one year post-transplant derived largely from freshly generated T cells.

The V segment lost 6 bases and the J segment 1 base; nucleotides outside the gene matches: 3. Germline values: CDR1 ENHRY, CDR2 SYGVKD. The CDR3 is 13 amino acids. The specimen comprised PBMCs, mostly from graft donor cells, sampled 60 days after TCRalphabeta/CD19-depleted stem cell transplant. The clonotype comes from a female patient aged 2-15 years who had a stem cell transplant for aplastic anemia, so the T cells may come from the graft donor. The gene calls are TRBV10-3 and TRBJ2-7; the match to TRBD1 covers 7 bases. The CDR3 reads CAISLGQSYEQYF. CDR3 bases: TGTGCCATCAGCCTGGGACAGTCCTACGAGCAGTACTTC.